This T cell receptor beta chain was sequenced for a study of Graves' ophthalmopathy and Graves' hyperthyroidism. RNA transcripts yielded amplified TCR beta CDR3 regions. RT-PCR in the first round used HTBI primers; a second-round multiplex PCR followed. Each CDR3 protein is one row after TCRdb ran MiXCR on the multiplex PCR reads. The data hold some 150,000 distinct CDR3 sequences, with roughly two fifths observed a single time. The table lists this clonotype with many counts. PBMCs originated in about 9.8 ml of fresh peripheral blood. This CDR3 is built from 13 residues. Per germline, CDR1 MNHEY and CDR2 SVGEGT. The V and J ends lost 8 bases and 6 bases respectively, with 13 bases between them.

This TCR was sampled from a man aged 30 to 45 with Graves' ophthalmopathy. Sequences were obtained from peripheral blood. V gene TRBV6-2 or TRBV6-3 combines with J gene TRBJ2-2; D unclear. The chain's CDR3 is CASSRSRSGELFF. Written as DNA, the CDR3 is TGTGCCAGCTCTCGATCGCGGTCCGGGGAGCTGTTTTTT.